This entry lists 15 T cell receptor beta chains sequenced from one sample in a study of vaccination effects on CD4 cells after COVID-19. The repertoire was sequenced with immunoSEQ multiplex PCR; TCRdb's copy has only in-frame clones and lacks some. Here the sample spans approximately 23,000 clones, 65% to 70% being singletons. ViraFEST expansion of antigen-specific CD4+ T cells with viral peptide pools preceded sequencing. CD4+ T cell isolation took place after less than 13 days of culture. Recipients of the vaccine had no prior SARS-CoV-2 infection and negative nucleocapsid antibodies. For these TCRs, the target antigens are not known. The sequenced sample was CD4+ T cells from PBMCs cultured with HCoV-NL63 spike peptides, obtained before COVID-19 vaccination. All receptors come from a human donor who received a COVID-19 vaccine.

The CDR3 nucleotides read TGTGCCAGCAGTTACATATCCTACAGGTCGAATGAAAAACTGTTTTTT. This translates into CASSYISYRSNEKLFF. The V and J genes are TRBV6-5 and TRBJ1-4; D is perhaps TRBD1 (5 bases). Per germline, CDR1 MNHEY and CDR2 SVGAGI. V was shortened by 2 bases and J by 5 bases, with 15 bases between the two germline ends. This CDR3 has 16 residues.

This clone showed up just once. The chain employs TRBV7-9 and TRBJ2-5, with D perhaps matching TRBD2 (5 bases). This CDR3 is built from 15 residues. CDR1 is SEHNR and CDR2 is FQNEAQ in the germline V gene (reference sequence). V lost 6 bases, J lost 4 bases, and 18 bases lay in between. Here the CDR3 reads CASRLSRVGGETQYF. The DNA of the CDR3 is TGTGCCAGCAGGCTCTCTAGAGTAGGAGGAGAGACCCAGTACTTC.

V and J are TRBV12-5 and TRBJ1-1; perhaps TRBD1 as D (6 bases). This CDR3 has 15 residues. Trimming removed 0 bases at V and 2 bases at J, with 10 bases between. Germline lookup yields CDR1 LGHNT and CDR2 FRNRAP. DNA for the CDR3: TGTGCTAGTGGTTTGGTTCTTGGGGGCAACACTGAAGCTTTCTTT. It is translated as CASGLVLGGNTEAFF.

The CDR3 sequence is CASSLTPSVYEQYF. The CDR3 DNA sequence: TGTGCCAGCAGCTTAACACCTAGCGTCTACGAGCAGTACTTC. The V and J genes are TRBV11-2 and TRBJ2-7, with D perhaps TRBD2 (6 bases). CDR1 is SGHAT, CDR2 FQNNGV, per germline. The CDR3 totals 14 residues. V was shortened by 2 bases and J by 3 bases, with 11 bases between the two germline ends.

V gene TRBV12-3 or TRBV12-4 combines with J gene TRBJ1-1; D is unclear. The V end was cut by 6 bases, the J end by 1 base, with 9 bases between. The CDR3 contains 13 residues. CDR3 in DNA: TGTGCCAGCAGACCAACCCAGAACACTGAAGCTTTCTTT. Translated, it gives CASRPTQNTEAFF.

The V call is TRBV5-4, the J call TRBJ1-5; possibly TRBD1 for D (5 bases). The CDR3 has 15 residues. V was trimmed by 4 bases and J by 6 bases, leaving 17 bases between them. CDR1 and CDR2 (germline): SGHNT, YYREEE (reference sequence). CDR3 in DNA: TGTGCCAGCAGCATCGACAGTTCCCCTAGTCAGCCCCAGCATTTT. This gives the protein CASSIDSSPSQPQHF.

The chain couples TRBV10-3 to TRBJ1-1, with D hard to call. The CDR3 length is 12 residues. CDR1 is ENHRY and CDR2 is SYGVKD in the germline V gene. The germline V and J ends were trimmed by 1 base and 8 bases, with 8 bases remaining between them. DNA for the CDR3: TGTGCCATCAGTGAGTTCGGCAGGGAAGCTTTCTTT. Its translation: CAISEFGREAFF.

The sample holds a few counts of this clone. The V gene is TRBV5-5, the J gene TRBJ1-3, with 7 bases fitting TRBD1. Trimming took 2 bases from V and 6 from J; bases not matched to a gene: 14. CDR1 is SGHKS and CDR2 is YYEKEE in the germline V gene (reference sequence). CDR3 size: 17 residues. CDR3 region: CASSLGLEGALENTIYF. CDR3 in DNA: TGTGCCAGCAGCTTAGGATTGGAGGGGGCCCTCGAAAACACCATATATTTT.

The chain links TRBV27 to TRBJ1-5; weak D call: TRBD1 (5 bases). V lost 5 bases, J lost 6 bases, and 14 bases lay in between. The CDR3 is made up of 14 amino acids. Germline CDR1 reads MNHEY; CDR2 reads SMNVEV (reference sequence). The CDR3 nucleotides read TGTGCCAGCAGTGCCTGGGGGGGGAGTCAGCCCCAGCATTTT. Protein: CASSAWGGSQPQHF.

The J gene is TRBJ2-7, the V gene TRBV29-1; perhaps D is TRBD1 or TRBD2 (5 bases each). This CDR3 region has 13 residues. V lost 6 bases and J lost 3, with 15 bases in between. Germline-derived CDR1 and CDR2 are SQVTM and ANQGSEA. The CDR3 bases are TGCAGCGTGGGGGATCTGGGCTTCTACGAGCAGTACTTC. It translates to CSVGDLGFYEQYF.

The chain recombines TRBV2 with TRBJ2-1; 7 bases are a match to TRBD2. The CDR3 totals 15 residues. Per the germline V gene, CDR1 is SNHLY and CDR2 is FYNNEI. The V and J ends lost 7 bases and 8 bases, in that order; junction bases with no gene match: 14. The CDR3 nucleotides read TGTGCCAGCAAACCCCTAGCGGAAGATTGGGATGAGCAGTTCTTC. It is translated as CASKPLAEDWDEQFF.

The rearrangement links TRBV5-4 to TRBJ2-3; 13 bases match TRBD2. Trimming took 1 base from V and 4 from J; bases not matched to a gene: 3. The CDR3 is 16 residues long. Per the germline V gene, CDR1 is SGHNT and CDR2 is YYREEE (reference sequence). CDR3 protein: CASSLPGLAGADTQYF. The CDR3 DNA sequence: TGTGCCAGCAGCTTGCCCGGACTAGCGGGAGCAGATACGCAGTATTTT. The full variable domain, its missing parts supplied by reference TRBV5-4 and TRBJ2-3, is ETGVTQSPTHLIKTRGQQVTLRCSSQSGHNTVSWYQQALGQGPQFIFQYYREEENGRGNFPPRFSGLQFPNYSSELNVNALELDDSALYLCASSLPGLAGADTQYFGPGTRLTVL.

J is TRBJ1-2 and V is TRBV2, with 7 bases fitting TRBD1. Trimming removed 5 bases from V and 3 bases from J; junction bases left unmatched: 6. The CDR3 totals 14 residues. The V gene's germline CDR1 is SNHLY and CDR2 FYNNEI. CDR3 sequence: CASSTTGLHYGYTF. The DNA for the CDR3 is TGTGCCAGCAGTACGACAGGGCTTCACTATGGCTACACCTTC.

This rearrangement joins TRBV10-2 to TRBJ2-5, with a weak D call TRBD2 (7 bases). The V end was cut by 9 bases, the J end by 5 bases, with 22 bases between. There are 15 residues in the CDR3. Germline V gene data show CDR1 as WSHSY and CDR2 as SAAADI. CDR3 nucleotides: TGCGCCAGGAACGGAAGGGGGGGCGCGGGGGAGACCCAGTACTTC. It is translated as CARNGRGGAGETQYF.

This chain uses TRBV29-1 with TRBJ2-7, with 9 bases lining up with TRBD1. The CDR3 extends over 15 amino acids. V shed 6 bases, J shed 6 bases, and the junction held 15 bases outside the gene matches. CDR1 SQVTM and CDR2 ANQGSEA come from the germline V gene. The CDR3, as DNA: TGCAGCGTGGTCACGGACAGGGGAGGGCCCCGCGAGCAGTACTTC. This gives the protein CSVVTDRGGPREQYF.